This T cell receptor beta chain was captured by sequencing in a study of siplizumab effects on memory and regulatory T cells. Notes on the study in general: The mean Treg-derived percentage of mappable alloreactive CD4+ clones was about 63% with siplizumab compared with about 27% in controls. Naive T cells, seemingly more diverse than memory cells, seemed major alloresponse contributors.

Sequenced unstimulated subsets in three donor pairs: CD4+ naive, CD4+ memory, CD8+ naive, CD8+ effector memory, CD8+ TEMRA. CDR1 SNHLY and CDR2 FYNNEI come from the germline V gene. The germline V and J ends were trimmed by 6 bases and 4 bases, with 10 bases remaining between them. The CDR3 runs to 13 residues. Using immunoSEQ multiplex PCR, the repertoire was profiled, and TCRdb retains in-frame clones only, with some absent. The profile shows tens of thousands of clones, around 95% of them singletons. Concerning this clone: Its antigen is not known.

This chain joins TRBV2 and TRBJ1-3; a weak D match, TRBD1 (6 bases). The TCR comes from a human donor in good health. The sequenced sample consisted of naive CD4+ T cells sorted from blood. The CDR3 DNA is TGTGCCAGCAGCACAGGGAGAGGAAACACCATATATTTT. Translating gives CASSTGRGNTIYF.